A selection of T cell receptor beta chains follows, all from one sample in a study of CD8+ T cells in alopecia areata. Sequencing was performed with immunoSEQ multiplex PCR; in TCRdb, only in-frame clones are kept and a portion is missing. The sample consists of a few hundred thousand clones, around two fifths of them appearing once. The sample was CD4+ T cells sorted from blood, taken at roughly week 30, from a patient treated with tofacitinib. The source of these receptors is a human donor with alopecia areata. Each CDR3 is given with its conserved first and last residue. The D gene is left open where the match is weak. Size is omitted from some rows. Given values are once, few, many or a class for expanded clones.

v_call	j_call	d_call	clone_size	cdr3_aa	cdr3_nt
TRBV6-5	TRBJ2-3	TRBD1	few	CASSYSLQGTDTQYF	TGTGCCAGCAGTTACTCTTTACAGGGGACAGATACGCAGTATTTT
TRBV7-9	TRBJ1-3	-	-	CASSSSSGNTIYF	TGTGCCAGCAGCTCTTCTTCTGGAAACACCATATATTTT
TRBV29-1	TRBJ1-1	-	-	CSHGTDTEAFF	TGCAGCCACGGGACTGACACTGAAGCTTTCTTT
TRBV7-8	TRBJ2-3	TRBD2	few	CASSSTLAGGGGTQYF	TGTGCCAGCAGCTCGACCTTAGCGGGAGGAGGAGGTACGCAGTATTTT
TRBV29-1	TRBJ1-1	-	few	CSVEGSTLEAFF	TGCAGCGTAGAGGGTTCCACCCTTGAAGCTTTCTTT
TRBV14	TRBJ2-3	-	many	CASSQDRHTQYF	TGTGCCAGCAGCCAAGATCGACATACGCAGTATTTT
TRBV19	TRBJ2-5	TRBD1	-	CASGQGETQYF	TGTGCCAGTGGACAGGGTGAGACCCAGTACTTC
TRBV5-1	TRBJ2-7	TRBD1	-	CASGTGQGSYEQYF	TGCGCCAGCGGGACCGGACAGGGTTCCTACGAGCAGTACTTC
TRBV10-3	TRBJ1-4	-	few	CATLLGPGQGEKLFF	TGTGCCACCCTTTTAGGACCGGGGCAGGGTGAAAAACTGTTTTTT
TRBV7-3	TRBJ1-1	-	few	CASSLESYTEAFF	TGTGCCAGCAGCTTAGAGTCTTACACTGAAGCTTTCTTT
TRBV5-1	TRBJ1-2	TRBD1	once	CATRPGTGYYGYTF	TGCGCCACCAGACCTGGGACAGGCTATTATGGCTACACCTTC
TRBV1	TRBJ2-5	-	-	CTSSQAMSIRRNPPETQYF	TGCACCAGCAGCCAAGCTATGTCAATTCGGCGGAACCCACCAGAGACCCAGTACTTC
TRBV25-1	TRBJ2-7	-	-	CASSESGGAYEQYF	TGTGCCAGCAGTGAATCCGGAGGGGCCTACGAGCAGTACTTC
TRBV27	TRBJ1-5	-	once	CASSFRGYSNQPQHF	TGTGCCAGCAGTTTCAGGGGTTATAGCAATCAGCCCCAGCATTTT